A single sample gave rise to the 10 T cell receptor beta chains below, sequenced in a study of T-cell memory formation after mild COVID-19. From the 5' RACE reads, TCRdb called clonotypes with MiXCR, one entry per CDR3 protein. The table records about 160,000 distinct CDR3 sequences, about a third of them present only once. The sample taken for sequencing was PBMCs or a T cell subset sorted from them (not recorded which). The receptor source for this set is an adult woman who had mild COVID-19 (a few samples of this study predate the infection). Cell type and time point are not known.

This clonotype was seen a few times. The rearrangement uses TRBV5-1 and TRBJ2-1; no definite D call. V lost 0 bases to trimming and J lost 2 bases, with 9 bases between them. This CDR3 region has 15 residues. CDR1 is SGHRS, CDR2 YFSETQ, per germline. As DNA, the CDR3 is TGCGCCAGCAGCTTGGGGCAGCAACCCTACAATGAGCAGTTCTTC. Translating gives CASSLGQQPYNEQFF.

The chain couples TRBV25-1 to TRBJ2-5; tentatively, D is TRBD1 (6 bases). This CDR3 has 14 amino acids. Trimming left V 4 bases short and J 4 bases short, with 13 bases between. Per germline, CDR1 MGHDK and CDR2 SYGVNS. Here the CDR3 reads CASSAGQSGETQYF. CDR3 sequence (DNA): TGTGCCAGCAGTGCTGGACAGTCCGGAGAGACCCAGTACTTC.

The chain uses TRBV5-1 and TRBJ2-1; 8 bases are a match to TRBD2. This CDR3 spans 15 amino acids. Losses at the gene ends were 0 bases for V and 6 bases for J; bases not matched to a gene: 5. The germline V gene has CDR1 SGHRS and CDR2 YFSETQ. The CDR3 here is CASSLAALAANEQFF. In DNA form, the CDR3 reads TGCGCCAGCAGCTTGGCCGCACTAGCGGCCAATGAGCAGTTCTTC.

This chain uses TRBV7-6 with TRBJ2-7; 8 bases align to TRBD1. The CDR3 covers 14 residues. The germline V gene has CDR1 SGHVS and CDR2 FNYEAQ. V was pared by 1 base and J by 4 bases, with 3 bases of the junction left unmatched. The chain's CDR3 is CASSLGTGRYEQYF. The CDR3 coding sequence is TGTGCCAGCAGCTTAGGGACAGGGAGATACGAGCAGTACTTC.

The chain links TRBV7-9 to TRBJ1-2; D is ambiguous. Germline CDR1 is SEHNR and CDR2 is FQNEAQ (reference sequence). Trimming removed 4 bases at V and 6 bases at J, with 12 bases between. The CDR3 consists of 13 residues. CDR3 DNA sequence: TGTGCCAGCAGCTCCGGGCTAGGGAATGGCTACACCTTC. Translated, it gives CASSSGLGNGYTF.

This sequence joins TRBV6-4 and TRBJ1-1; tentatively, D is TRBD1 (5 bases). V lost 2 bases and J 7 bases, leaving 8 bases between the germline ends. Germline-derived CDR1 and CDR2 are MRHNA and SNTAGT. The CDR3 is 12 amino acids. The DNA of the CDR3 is TGTGCCAGCAGTGACGACGACAGTGAAGCTTTCTTT. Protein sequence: CASSDDDSEAFF.

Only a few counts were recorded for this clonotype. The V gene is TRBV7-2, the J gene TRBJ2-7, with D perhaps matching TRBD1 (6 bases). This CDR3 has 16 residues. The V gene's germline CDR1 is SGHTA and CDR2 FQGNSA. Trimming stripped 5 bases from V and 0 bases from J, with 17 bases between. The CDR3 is CASSPVGGVSSYEQYF. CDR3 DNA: TGTGCCAGCAGCCCTGTTGGGGGCGTAAGCTCCTACGAGCAGTACTTC.

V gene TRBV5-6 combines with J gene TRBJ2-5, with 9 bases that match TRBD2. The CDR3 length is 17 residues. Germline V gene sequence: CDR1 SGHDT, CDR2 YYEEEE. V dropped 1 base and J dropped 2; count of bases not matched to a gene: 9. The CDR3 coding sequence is TGTGCCAGCAGCTTGTTACTAGCGGGCTACGTTCAAGAGACCCAGTACTTC. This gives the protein CASSLLLAGYVQETQYF.

The CDR3 loop reads CASSSLALNEQFF. The CDR3 coding sequence is TGTGCCAGCAGCTCCCTAGCTTTGAATGAGCAGTTCTTC. V is TRBV7-9 and J is TRBJ2-1; tentative D call: TRBD2 (5 bases). The CDR3 length is 13 residues. V was shortened by 4 bases and J by 7 bases, with 11 bases between the two germline ends. Germline loops: CDR1 SEHNR, CDR2 FQNEAQ (reference sequence).

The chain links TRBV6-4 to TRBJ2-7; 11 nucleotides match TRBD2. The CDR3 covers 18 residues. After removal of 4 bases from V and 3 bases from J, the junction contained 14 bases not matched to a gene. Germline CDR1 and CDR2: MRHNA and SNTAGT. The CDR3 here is CASSATVGLAGPNYEQYF. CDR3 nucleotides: TGTGCCAGCAGTGCCACAGTTGGACTAGCGGGCCCAAACTACGAGCAGTACTTC.